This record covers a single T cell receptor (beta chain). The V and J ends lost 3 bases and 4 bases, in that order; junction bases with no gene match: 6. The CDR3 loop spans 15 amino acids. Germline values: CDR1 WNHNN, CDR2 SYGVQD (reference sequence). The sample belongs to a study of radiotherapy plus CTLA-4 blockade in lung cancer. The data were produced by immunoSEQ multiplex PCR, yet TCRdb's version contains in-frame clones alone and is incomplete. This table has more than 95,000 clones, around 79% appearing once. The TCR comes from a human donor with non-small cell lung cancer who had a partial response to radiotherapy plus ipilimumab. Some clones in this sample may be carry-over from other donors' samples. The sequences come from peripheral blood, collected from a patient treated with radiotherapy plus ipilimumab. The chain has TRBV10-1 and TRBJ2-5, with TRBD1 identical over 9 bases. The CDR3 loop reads CASSERTGVLETQYF. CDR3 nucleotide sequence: TGCGCCAGCAGTGAAAGGACAGGGGTCCTAGAGACCCAGTACTTC.